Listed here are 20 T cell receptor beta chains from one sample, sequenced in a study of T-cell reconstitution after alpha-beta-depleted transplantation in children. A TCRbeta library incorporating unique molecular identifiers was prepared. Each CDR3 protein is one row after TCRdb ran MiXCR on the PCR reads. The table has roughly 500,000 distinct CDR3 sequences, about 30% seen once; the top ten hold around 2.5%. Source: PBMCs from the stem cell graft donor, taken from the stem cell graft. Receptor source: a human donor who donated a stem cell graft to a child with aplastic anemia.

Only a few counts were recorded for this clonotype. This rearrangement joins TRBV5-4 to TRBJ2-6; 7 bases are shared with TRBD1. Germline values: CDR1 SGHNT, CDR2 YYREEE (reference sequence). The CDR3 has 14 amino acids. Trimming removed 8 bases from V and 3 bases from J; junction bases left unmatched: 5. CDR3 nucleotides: TGTGCCAGTAAACAGGGGAATGGGGCCAACGTCCTGACTTTC. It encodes CASKQGNGANVLTF.

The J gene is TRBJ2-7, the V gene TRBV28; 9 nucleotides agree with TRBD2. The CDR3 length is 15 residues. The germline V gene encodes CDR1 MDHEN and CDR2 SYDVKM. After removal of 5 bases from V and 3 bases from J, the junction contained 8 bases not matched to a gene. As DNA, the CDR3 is TGTGCCAGCAGTAAAGGGGGAGCGGGAGGCTACGAGCAGTACTTC. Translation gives CASSKGGAGGYEQYF.

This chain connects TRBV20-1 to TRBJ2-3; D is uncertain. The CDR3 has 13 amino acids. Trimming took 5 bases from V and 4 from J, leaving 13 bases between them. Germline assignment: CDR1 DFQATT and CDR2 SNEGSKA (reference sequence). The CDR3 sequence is CSAGDPGADTQYF. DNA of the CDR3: TGCAGTGCTGGGGATCCCGGCGCAGATACGCAGTATTTT.

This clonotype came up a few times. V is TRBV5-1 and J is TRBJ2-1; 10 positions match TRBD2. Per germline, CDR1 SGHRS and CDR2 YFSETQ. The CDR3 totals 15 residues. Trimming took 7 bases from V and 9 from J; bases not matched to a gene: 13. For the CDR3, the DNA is TGCGCCAGCCGATCTAGCGGGAGTGAGAATGGTGAGCAGTTCTTC. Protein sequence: CASRSSGSENGEQFF.

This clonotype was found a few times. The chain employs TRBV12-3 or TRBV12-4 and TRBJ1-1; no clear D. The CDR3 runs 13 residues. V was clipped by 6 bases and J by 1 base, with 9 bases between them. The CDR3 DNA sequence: TGTGCCAGCAGACTAAATAGGAACACTGAAGCTTTCTTT. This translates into CASRLNRNTEAFF.

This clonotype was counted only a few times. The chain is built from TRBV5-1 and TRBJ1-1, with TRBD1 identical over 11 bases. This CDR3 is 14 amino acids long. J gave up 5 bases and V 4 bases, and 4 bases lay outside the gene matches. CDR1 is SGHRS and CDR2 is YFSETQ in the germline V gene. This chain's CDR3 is CASSRTGGTTEAFF. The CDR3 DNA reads TGCGCCAGCAGCCGGACAGGGGGCACTACTGAAGCTTTCTTT.

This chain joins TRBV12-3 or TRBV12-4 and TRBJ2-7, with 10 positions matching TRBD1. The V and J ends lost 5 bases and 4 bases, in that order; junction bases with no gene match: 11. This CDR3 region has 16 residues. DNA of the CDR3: TGTGCCAGCAGTCACCACCCGGGACAGGGGAGGTACGAGCAGTACTTC. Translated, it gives CASSHHPGQGRYEQYF.

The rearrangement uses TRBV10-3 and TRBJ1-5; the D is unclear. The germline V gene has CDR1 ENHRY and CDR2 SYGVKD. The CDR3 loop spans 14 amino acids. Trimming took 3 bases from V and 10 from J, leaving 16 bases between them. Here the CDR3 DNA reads TGTGCCATCAGTGACTTACAACACGGTCCTCCCCAGCATTTT. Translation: CAISDLQHGPPQHF.

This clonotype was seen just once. The CDR3, as DNA: TGCAGTGCCCCGACAGGGGCCGGGGAGCTGTTTTTT. Translated: CSAPTGAGELFF. V usage is TRBV20-1 and J usage is TRBJ2-2, with 8 bases that match TRBD1. J gave up 6 bases and V 6 bases, and 3 bases lay outside the gene matches. This CDR3 has 12 residues. Germline CDR1 and CDR2: DFQATT and SNEGSKA (reference sequence).

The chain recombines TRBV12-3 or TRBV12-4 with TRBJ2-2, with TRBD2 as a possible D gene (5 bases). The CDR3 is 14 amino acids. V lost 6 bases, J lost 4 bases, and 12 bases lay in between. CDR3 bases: TGTGCCAGCAGCCGGGATACAGTCACCGGGGAGCTGTTTTTT. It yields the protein CASSRDTVTGELFF.

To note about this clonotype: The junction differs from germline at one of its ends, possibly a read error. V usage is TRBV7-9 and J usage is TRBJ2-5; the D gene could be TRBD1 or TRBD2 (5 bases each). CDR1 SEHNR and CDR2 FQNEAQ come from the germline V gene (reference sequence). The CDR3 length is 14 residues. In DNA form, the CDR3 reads TGTGCCAGCAGCGGGGGAGATTCACAAGAGACGCAGTACTTC. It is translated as CASSGGDSQETQYF.

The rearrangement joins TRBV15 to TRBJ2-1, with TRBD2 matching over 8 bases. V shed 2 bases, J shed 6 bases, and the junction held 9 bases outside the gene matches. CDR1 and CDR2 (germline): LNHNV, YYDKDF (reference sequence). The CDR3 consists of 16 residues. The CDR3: CATSRPGTGGGNEQFF. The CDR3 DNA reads TGTGCCACCAGCAGACCCGGGACGGGAGGGGGCAATGAGCAGTTCTTC.

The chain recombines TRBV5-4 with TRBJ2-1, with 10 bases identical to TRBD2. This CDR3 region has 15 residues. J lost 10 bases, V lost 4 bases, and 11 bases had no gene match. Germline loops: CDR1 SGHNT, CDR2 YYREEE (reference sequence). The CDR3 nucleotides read TGTGCCAGCAGCCGACCTAGCGGGAGTTCTTCCGAGCAGTTCTTC. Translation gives CASSRPSGSSSEQFF. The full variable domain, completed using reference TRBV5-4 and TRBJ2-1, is ETGVTQSPTHLIKTRGQQVTLRCSSQSGHNTVSWYQQALGQGPQFIFQYYREEENGRGNFPPRFSGLQFPNYSSELNVNALELDDSALYLCASSRPSGSSSEQFFGPGTRLTVL.

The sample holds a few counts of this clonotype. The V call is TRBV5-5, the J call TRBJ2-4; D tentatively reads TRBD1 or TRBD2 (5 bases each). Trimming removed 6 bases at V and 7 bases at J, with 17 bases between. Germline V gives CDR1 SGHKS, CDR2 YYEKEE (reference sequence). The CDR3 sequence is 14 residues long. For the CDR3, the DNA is TGTGCCAGCACCCCGGAGGCAGGGACGAACATTCAGTACTTC. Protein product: CASTPEAGTNIQYF.

DNA for the CDR3: TGTGCCAGCAGCCCGGCGATGGCGACACCCCTCCACTTT. The encoded protein is CASSPAMATPLHF. The chain has TRBV12-3 or TRBV12-4 and TRBJ1-6; the D is unclear. Trimming removed 6 bases from V and 11 bases from J, with 14 bases in between. The CDR3 loop spans 13 amino acids.

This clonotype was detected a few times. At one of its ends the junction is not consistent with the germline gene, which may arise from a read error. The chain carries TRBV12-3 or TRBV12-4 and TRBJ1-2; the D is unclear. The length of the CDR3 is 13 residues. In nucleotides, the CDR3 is TGTGCCAGCGGTTTGCAGGTGAACTATGGCTACACCTTC. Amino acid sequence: CASGLQVNYGYTF.

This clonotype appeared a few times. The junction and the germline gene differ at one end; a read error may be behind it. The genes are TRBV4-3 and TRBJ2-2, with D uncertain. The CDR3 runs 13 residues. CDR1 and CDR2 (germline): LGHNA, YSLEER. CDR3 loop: CASSQVNSGELFF. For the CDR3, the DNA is TGCGCCAGCAGCCAGGTCAACAGCGGGGAGCTGTTTTTT.

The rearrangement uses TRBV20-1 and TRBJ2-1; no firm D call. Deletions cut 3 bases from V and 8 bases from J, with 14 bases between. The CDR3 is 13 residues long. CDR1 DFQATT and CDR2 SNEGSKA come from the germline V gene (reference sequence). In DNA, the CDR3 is TGCAGTGCTAGGGGTCCGGGTCTGGATGAGCAGTTCTTC. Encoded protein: CSARGPGLDEQFF.

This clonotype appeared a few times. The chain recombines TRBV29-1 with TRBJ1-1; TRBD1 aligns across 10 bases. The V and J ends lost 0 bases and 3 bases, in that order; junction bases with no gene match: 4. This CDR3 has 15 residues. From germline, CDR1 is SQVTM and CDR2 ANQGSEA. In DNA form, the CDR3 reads TGCAGCGTTGAAGAAGCTGGACAGGGGGACACTGAAGCTTTCTTT. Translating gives CSVEEAGQGDTEAFF.

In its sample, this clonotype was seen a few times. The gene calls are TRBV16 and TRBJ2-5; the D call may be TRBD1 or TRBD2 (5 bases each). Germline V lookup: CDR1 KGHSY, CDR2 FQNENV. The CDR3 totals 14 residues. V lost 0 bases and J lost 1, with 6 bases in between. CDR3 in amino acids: CASSQSGVQETQYF. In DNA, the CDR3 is TGTGCCAGCAGCCAATCGGGGGTCCAAGAGACCCAGTACTTC. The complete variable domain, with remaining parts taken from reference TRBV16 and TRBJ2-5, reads GEEVAQTPKHLVRGEGQKAKLYCAPIKGHSYVFWYQQVLKNEFKFLISFQNENVFDETGMPKERFSAKCLPNSPCSLEIQATKLEDSAVYFCASSQSGVQETQYFGPGTRLLVL.